This T cell receptor beta chain appears in the sequencing data of a study of blood T cell repertoires in COVID-19. Study summary: There were acute and convalescent COVID-19 samples, and they came from the United States, Italy and Spain. Sources were T cells, B-cell-depleted T cells, or PBMCs; the material itself was cDNA or gDNA.

V gave up 8 bases and J gave up 4 bases; unmatched junction bases: 5. Germline values: CDR1 LGHNT, CDR2 FRNRAP. This CDR3 has 13 residues. In the source study's methods: Reference gene primer amplification yielded estimated nucleated cell counts. Assay used: immunoSEQ multiplex PCR; TCRdb lists only in-frame clones, some missing. V and J calls and clone size follow that table, whereas D and trimming were derived from the DNA. The data hold 150,000 to 250,000 clones, with 70% to 80% observed a single time. Seattle researchers signed up patients amid active infection and tracked them longitudinally. The V gene is TRBV12-5, the J gene TRBJ1-5; TRBD1 matches 7 bases. Sample: peripheral blood. This sequence was found in a woman in her thirties or forties with COVID-19, enrolled during active disease. CDR3 region: CASSPGQNQPQHF. As DNA, the CDR3 is TGTGCTAGTAGTCCGGGACAGAATCAGCCCCAGCATTTT. Looking up the rest from reference TRBV12-5 and TRBJ1-5 gives the full variable domain: DARVTQTPRHKVTEMGQEVTMRCQPILGHNTVFWYRQTMMQGLELLAYFRNRAPLDDSGMPKDRFSAEMPDATLATLKIQPSEPRDSAVYFCASSPGQNQPQHFGDGTRLSIL.